The 31 T cell receptor beta chains below were found in one sample sequenced in a study of T cell changes during pregnancy in multiple sclerosis. Using immunoSEQ multiplex PCR, the repertoire was profiled, and TCRdb retains in-frame clones only, with some absent. The sample shows about 80,000 clones, 92% of them seen only once. The sequences come from peripheral blood, collected before pregnancy. The receptors were gathered from a female donor with multiple sclerosis, enrolled in a pregnancy study.

The chain is built from TRBV7-2 and TRBJ2-2, with 9 bases lining up with TRBD2. The CDR3 extends over 15 amino acids. Germline V gives CDR1 SGHTA, CDR2 FQGNSA. V shed 3 bases and J 5 bases; nucleotides not matched to a gene: 4. The CDR3 sequence: CASSFWLAGTGELFF. As DNA, the CDR3 is TGTGCCAGCAGCTTTTGGCTAGCGGGGACCGGGGAGCTGTTTTTT.

This chain joins TRBV9 and TRBJ2-7; D might be TRBD2 (5 bases). Germline V lookup: CDR1 SGDLS, CDR2 YYNGEE. The CDR3 spans 14 residues. Trimming stripped 3 bases from V and 4 bases from J, with 14 bases between. This CDR3 is CASSAGLEIYEQYF. The CDR3 DNA is TGTGCCAGCAGCGCAGGACTGGAAATATACGAGCAGTACTTC. The whole variable domain, remainder taken from reference TRBV9 and TRBJ2-7, is DSGVTQTPKHLITATGQRVTLRCSPRSGDLSVYWYQQSLDQGLQFLIQYYNGEERAKGNILERFSAQQFPDLHSELNLSSLELGDSALYFCASSAGLEIYEQYFGPGTRLTVT.

J is TRBJ2-1 and V is TRBV10-3; the match to TRBD2 covers 10 bases. The junction had 5 bases not matched to a gene; V was cut back by 2 bases and J by 7 bases. The CDR3 is made up of 15 amino acids. CDR1 is ENHRY and CDR2 is SYGVKD in the germline V gene. In nucleotides, the CDR3 is TGTGCCATCAGTGAGCCGGGACTAGCGTTAAATGAGCAGTTCTTC. The encoded protein is CAISEPGLALNEQFF.

This sequence joins TRBV7-9 and TRBJ2-5; D uncertain. This CDR3 is built from 15 residues. Germline V CDR1 and CDR2: SEHNR, FQNEAQ (reference sequence). Trimming stripped 5 bases from V and 4 bases from J, with 17 bases between. Here the CDR3 DNA reads TGTGCCAGCAGCGTCGCCGAGATAACGGGAGAGACCCAGTACTTC. It encodes CASSVAEITGETQYF.

The chain is built from TRBV19 and TRBJ1-6, with D perhaps TRBD1 (6 bases). Germline values: CDR1 LNHDA, CDR2 SQIVND (reference sequence). CDR3 length: 19 residues. V was shortened by 5 bases and J by 6 bases, with 26 bases between the two germline ends. The CDR3 coding sequence is TGTGCCAGTAGTGCTGACAGGTCAGATTTCTATTCTGGTAATTCACCCCTCCACTTT. Its translation: CASSADRSDFYSGNSPLHF. Combining the CDR3 with reference TRBV19 and TRBJ1-6 gives the whole variable domain DGGITQSPKYLFRKEGQNVTLSCEQNLNHDAMYWYRQDPGQGLRLIYYSQIVNDFQKGDIAEGYSVSREKKESFPLTVTSAQKNPTAFYLCASSADRSDFYSGNSPLHFGNGTRLTVT.

This clone was recorded a few times. This chain links TRBV27 with TRBJ1-1, with D perhaps matching TRBD1 (6 bases). Germline V gene lookup returns CDR1 MNHEY and CDR2 SMNVEV (reference sequence). The CDR3 has 14 residues. V lost 2 bases and J 6 bases, leaving 13 bases between the germline ends. CDR3 DNA sequence: TGTGCCAGCAGTTTACAGGGCGGGGGGCCTGAAGCTTTCTTT. Translated: CASSLQGGGPEAFF.

The chain uses TRBV7-6 and TRBJ2-7; TRBD1 agrees at 7 bases. The CDR3 has 19 amino acids. Trimming removed 0 bases from V and 2 bases from J; junction bases left unmatched: 16. Germline V gives CDR1 SGHVS, CDR2 FNYEAQ. The CDR3 region is CASSLAVGTALSGTYEQYF. The CDR3 DNA reads as TGTGCCAGCAGCTTAGCGGTGGGGACAGCCCTTTCGGGGACCTACGAGCAGTACTTC. The entire variable domain, with the rest obtained from reference TRBV7-6 and TRBJ2-7, is as follows: GAGVSQSPRYKVTKRGQDVALRCDPISGHVSLYWYRQALGQGPEFLTYFNYEAQQDKSGLPNDRFSAERPEGSISTLTIQRTEQRDSAMYRCASSLAVGTALSGTYEQYFGPGTRLTVT.

This rearrangement joins TRBV6-1 to TRBJ1-1, with D possibly matching TRBD1 (5 bases). V lost 3 bases to trimming and J lost 6 bases, with 11 bases between them. This CDR3 has 13 amino acids. Germline CDR1 and CDR2: MNHNS and SASEGT. CDR3 protein: CASSERGLAEAFF. The CDR3 nucleotides are TGTGCCAGCAGTGAGCGGGGGTTGGCTGAAGCTTTCTTT.

The chain uses TRBV5-6 and TRBJ1-2; tentative D call: TRBD1 (5 bases). Per the germline V gene, CDR1 is SGHDT and CDR2 is YYEEEE. V lost 0 bases and J 5 bases, leaving 14 bases between the germline ends. This CDR3 is built from 15 residues. CDR3 nucleotide sequence: TGTGCCAGCAGCTTGGCGGAAGTGGGGCTGTATGGCTACACCTTC. It codes for CASSLAEVGLYGYTF.

The rearrangement joins TRBV6-5 to TRBJ2-1, with TRBD1 as a possible D gene (6 bases). Germline V lookup: CDR1 MNHEY, CDR2 SVGAGI. This CDR3 is 14 amino acids long. V gave up 2 bases and J gave up 2 bases, with 7 bases separating them. The CDR3 here is CASSYRQAYNEQFF. DNA of the CDR3: TGTGCCAGCAGTTACCGACAGGCCTACAATGAGCAGTTCTTC.

This sequence joins TRBV4-1 and TRBJ2-1; 8 nucleotides agree with TRBD1. The trim removed 1 base at V and 5 bases at J, leaving 10 bases unmatched. Germline CDR1 is MGHRA and CDR2 is YSYEKL. The CDR3 totals 17 residues. The CDR3 protein is CASSQGGARGLHNEQFF. CDR3 nucleotides: TGCGCCAGCAGCCAAGGTGGGGCCAGGGGGCTGCACAATGAGCAGTTCTTC.

This clone occurred a few times. This chain links TRBV13 with TRBJ2-1; D may be TRBD1 (6 bases). Germline values: CDR1 PRHDT, CDR2 FYEKMQ (reference sequence). Trimming left V 3 bases short and J 5 bases short, with 11 bases between. The CDR3 loop spans 14 amino acids. The CDR3 sequence is CASSFRDKNNEQFF. The CDR3, as DNA: TGTGCCAGCAGCTTTCGGGACAAGAACAATGAGCAGTTCTTC.

This sequence joins TRBV5-6 and TRBJ2-1; the match to TRBD1 covers 9 bases. CDR3 length equals 13 residues. Germline CDR1 reads SGHDT; CDR2 reads YYEEEE. The junction had 6 bases not matched to a gene; V was cut back by 0 bases and J by 14 bases. The chain's CDR3 is CASSLASGTGKFF. CDR3 sequence (DNA): TGTGCCAGCAGCTTGGCTTCAGGGACAGGGAAGTTCTTC.

In this sample, this clone turned up once. The V and J genes are TRBV13 and TRBJ2-7, with TRBD2 matching 7 bases. The trim removed 4 bases at V and 5 bases at J, leaving 23 bases unmatched. Germline lookup yields CDR1 PRHDT and CDR2 FYEKMQ (reference sequence). The CDR3 is 19 amino acids. This CDR3 reads CASSSFGAGDAVGSDEQYF. CDR3 DNA: TGTGCCAGCAGCTCGTTCGGTGCGGGGGATGCTGTTGGTAGCGACGAGCAGTACTTC.

The chain has TRBV5-5 and TRBJ2-3, with a tentative D call TRBD2 (7 bases). Germline loops: CDR1 SGHKS, CDR2 YYEKEE (reference sequence). With 4 bases removed from V and 3 bases from J, the gap between germline ends came to 18 bases. The CDR3 is 16 amino acids. The CDR3 region has the DNA TGTGCCAGCAGCACCCTGTGGGAGGGGGGGACAGATACGCAGTATTTT. It translates to CASSTLWEGGTDTQYF.

The chain combines TRBV19 with TRBJ1-6, with D possibly matching TRBD1 (6 bases). This CDR3 spans 13 amino acids. The V gene's germline CDR1 is LNHDA and CDR2 SQIVND (reference sequence). The germline V and J ends were trimmed by 7 bases and 7 bases, with 11 bases remaining between them. The CDR3 sequence: CASTWQGNSPLHF. DNA for the CDR3: TGTGCCAGTACTTGGCAGGGGAATTCACCCCTCCACTTT.

This clone was detected only a few times. The chain uses TRBV27 and TRBJ1-4, with D hard to call. There are 13 residues in the CDR3. V lost 5 bases, J lost 8 bases, and 12 bases lay in between. The germline CDR1 and CDR2 sequences are MNHEY and SMNVEV (reference sequence). The chain's CDR3 is CASSPSGVEKLFF. DNA for the CDR3: TGTGCCAGCAGTCCATCGGGTGTGGAAAAACTGTTTTTT.

The rearrangement uses TRBV15 and TRBJ1-1, with D perhaps TRBD1 (5 bases). Trimming stripped 3 bases from V and 9 bases from J, with 11 bases between. CDR3 length: 12 amino acids. Germline values: CDR1 LNHNV, CDR2 YYDKDF (reference sequence). The CDR3, as DNA: TGTGCCACCAGCAGCATCGGGGGTAAAGCTTTCTTT. Translation: CATSSIGGKAFF. The full variable domain, in which reference TRBV15 and TRBJ1-1 provide the parts outside the CDR3, is DAMVIQNPRYQVTQFGKPVTLSCSQTLNHNVMYWYQQKSSQAPKLLFHYYDKDFNNEADTPDNFQSRRPNTSFCFLDIRSPGLGDTAMYLCATSSIGGKAFFGQGTRLTVV.

The rearrangement links TRBV25-1 to TRBJ2-5, with D unclear. The germline gives CDR1 MGHDK, CDR2 SYGVNS. The ends were cut back, 0 bases at V and 3 bases at J, with 8 bases in the middle. The CDR3 extends over 14 amino acids. The CDR3 sequence: CASSEYRVEETQYF. CDR3 coding DNA: TGTGCCAGCAGTGAATACCGGGTAGAAGAGACCCAGTACTTC.

The chain joins TRBV9 to TRBJ2-6; perhaps TRBD1 as D (5 bases). This CDR3 comprises 16 residues. V shed 6 bases and J shed 0 bases, with 13 bases lying between them. Germline V CDR1 and CDR2: SGDLS, YYNGEE. The CDR3 loop reads CASTQGAVSGANVLTF. The CDR3 nucleotides read TGTGCCAGCACCCAAGGGGCGGTCTCTGGGGCCAACGTCCTGACTTTC.

The gene calls are TRBV6-1 and TRBJ2-1; TRBD2 matches 7 bases. J was trimmed by 1 base and V by 7 bases; bases with no gene match: 7. Germline V gene sequence: CDR1 MNHNS, CDR2 SASEGT. There are 15 residues in the CDR3. The chain's CDR3 is CASKRLAGSYNEQFF. The CDR3 DNA follows: TGTGCCAGCAAGCGACTAGCCGGGTCCTACAATGAGCAGTTCTTC.

This chain connects TRBV9 to TRBJ2-2, with 10 bases fitting TRBD2. Germline V gene lookup returns CDR1 SGDLS and CDR2 YYNGEE. This CDR3 is built from 14 residues. With 2 bases clipped from V and 7 bases from J, the junction kept 2 bases outside the gene matches. CDR3 nucleotide sequence: TGTGCCAGCAGCGTTAGCGGGGGGAGCGGGGAGCTGTTTTTT. Residues: CASSVSGGSGELFF.

CDR3 in amino acids: CASSLGLTGETQYF. The CDR3 DNA reads TGTGCCAGCAGCTTAGGCCTTACAGGGGAGACCCAGTACTTC. The rearrangement links TRBV13 to TRBJ2-5, with D tentatively TRBD1 (6 bases). V was shortened by 0 bases and J by 5 bases, with 10 bases between the two germline ends. The germline CDR1 and CDR2 sequences are PRHDT and FYEKMQ (reference sequence). The CDR3 is 14 amino acids.

The chain employs TRBV5-4 and TRBJ2-3; D might be TRBD1 (6 bases). Trimming stripped 0 bases from V and 4 bases from J, with 15 bases between. The CDR3 contains 16 residues. CDR1 and CDR2 (germline): SGHNT, YYREEE (reference sequence). The CDR3 region is CASSLGSRGVADTQYF. CDR3 nucleotide sequence: TGTGCCAGCAGCTTGGGGTCCAGGGGTGTCGCAGATACGCAGTATTTT.

This clone was seen a single time. The gene calls are TRBV7-9 and TRBJ2-7; D is unclear. The germline V gene has CDR1 SEHNR and CDR2 FQNEAQ (reference sequence). Trimming pared 4 bases from V and 6 bases from J, leaving 19 bases between. The CDR3 loop spans 15 amino acids. The CDR3 coding sequence is TGTGCCAGCAGCTCCACGTCGACTTCTCCGGTCGAGCAGTACTTC. Its protein is CASSSTSTSPVEQYF.

This chain links TRBV29-1 with TRBJ2-1, with 9 bases identical to TRBD2. Germline CDR1 SQVTM, CDR2 ANQGSEA. The CDR3 has 15 residues. The V and J ends lost 6 bases and 11 bases, in that order; junction bases with no gene match: 17. The CDR3 DNA reads as TGCAGCGTGGAGGGTCCCCCTAGCGGGGCGTACCAGCAGTTCTTC. It specifies CSVEGPPSGAYQQFF.

The gene calls are TRBV27 and TRBJ2-2; 8 positions agree with TRBD1. V gave up 5 bases and J gave up 7 bases; unmatched junction bases: 9. Germline V lookup: CDR1 MNHEY, CDR2 SMNVEV (reference sequence). The CDR3 runs 15 residues. The CDR3 is CASSLDRVNSGELFF. DNA of the CDR3: TGTGCCAGCAGTCTGGACAGGGTGAATAGCGGGGAGCTGTTTTTT.

The V and J genes are TRBV2 and TRBJ1-5; 7 nucleotides align to TRBD1. V gave up 6 bases and J gave up 4 bases; unmatched junction bases: 3. Looked up from germline, CDR1 is SNHLY and CDR2 is FYNNEI. The CDR3 contains 13 residues. This CDR3 reads CASRIQGNQPQHF. The CDR3 DNA sequence: TGTGCCAGCAGGATACAGGGGAATCAGCCCCAGCATTTT.

The V call is TRBV6-1, the J call TRBJ1-3; D is ambiguous. Trimming cost V 7 bases and J 6 bases, with 16 bases left between them. Germline V lookup: CDR1 MNHNS, CDR2 SASEGT. The CDR3 covers 14 residues. The CDR3 region is CASMMGQEVNTIYF. As DNA, the CDR3 is TGTGCCAGCATGATGGGTCAGGAGGTAAACACCATATATTTT.

The genes are TRBV19 and TRBJ2-6; weak D call: TRBD1 (5 bases). CDR3 length: 17 amino acids. V was shortened by 4 bases and J by 0 bases, with 13 bases between the two germline ends. Germline CDR1 and CDR2: LNHDA and SQIVND (reference sequence). The CDR3, as DNA: TGTGCCAGTAGTAGTAGGCAGGGCACCTCTGGGGCCAACGTCCTGACTTTC. The encoded protein is CASSSRQGTSGANVLTF.

The gene calls are TRBV27 and TRBJ2-2, with 9 positions matching TRBD1. The V gene end was trimmed by 9 bases and the J gene end by 6 bases; junction bases not matched to a gene: 8. CDR3 size: 14 residues. Germline CDR1 and CDR2: MNHEY and SMNVEV (reference sequence). The CDR3: CARTGGEGSGELFF. CDR3 nucleotide sequence: TGTGCCAGAACAGGGGGCGAGGGCTCCGGGGAGCTGTTTTTT.